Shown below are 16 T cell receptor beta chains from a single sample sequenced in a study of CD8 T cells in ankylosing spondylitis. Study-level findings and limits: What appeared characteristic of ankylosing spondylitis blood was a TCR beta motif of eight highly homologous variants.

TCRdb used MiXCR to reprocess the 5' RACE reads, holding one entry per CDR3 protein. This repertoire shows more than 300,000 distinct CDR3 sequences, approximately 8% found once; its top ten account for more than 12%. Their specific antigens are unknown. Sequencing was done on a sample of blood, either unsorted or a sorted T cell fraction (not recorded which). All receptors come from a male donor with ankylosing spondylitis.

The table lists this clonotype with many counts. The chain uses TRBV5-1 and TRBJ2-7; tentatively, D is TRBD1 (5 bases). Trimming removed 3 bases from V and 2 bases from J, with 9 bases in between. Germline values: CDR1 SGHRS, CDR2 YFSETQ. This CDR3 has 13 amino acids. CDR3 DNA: TGCGCCAGCAGCTCCGACAGTCCCTACGAGCAGTACTTC. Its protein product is CASSSDSPYEQYF.

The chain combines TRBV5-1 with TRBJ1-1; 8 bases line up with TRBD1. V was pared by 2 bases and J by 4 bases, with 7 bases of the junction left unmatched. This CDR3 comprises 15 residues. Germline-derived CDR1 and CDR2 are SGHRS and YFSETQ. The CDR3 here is CASSFTRTGLTEAFF. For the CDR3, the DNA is TGCGCCAGCAGCTTTACTAGGACAGGGCTCACTGAAGCTTTCTTT.

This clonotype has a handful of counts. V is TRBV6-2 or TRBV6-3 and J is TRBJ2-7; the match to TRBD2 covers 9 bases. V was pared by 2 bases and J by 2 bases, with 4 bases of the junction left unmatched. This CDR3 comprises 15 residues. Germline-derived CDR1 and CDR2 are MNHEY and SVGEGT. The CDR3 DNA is TGTGCCAGCAGTTACGGGCTAGCGGGGCCCTACGAGCAGTACTTC. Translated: CASSYGLAGPYEQYF.

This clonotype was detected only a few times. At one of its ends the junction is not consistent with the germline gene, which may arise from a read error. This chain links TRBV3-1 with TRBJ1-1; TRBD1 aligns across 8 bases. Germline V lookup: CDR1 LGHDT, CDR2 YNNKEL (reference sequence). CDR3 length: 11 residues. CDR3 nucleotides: TGTGCCAGCAGCCCAGGGACAGGAACGATCTTT. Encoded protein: CASSPGTGTIF.

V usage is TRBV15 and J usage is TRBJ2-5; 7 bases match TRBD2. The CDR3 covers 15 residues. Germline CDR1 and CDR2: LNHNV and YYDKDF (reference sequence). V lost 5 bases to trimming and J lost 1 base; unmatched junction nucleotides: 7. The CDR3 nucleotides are TGTGCCACCAGCGGAGTGGGAGGGATCCAAGAGACCCAGTACTTC. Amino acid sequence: CATSGVGGIQETQYF.

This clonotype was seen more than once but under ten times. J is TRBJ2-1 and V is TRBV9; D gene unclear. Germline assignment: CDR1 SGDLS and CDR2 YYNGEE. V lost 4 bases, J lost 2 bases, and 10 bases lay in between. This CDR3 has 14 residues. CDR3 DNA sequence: TGTGCCAGCAGCACTCGGACGGCCTACAATGAGCAGTTCTTC. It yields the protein CASSTRTAYNEQFF.

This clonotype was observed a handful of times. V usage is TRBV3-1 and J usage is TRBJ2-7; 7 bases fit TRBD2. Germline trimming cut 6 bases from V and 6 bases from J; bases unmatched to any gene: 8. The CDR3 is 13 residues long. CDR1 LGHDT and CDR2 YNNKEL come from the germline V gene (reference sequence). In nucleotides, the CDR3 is TGTGCCAGCAGAGCAGCGGGACTTCGCGAGCAGTACTTC. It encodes CASRAAGLREQYF.

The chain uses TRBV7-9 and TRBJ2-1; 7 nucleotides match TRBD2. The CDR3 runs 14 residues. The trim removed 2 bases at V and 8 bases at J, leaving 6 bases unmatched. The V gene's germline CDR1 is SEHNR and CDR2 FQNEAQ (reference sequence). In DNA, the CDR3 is TGTGCCAGCAGCTTACTGGCGGGAGCGGATGAGCAGTTCTTC. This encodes CASSLLAGADEQFF.

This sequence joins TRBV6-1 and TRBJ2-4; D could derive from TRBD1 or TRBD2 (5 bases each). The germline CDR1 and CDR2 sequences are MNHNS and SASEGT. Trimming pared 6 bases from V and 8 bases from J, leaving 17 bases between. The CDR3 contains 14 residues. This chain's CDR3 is CASSAAGALDIQYF. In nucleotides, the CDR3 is TGTGCCAGCAGCGCTGCCGGGGCGTTGGACATTCAGTACTTC.

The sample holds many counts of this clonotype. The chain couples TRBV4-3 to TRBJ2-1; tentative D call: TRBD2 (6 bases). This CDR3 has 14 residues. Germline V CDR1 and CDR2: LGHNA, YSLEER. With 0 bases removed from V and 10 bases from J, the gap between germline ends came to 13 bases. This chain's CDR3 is CASSQDLSGPEQFF. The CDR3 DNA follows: TGCGCCAGCAGCCAAGACCTTAGCGGACCGGAGCAGTTCTTC.

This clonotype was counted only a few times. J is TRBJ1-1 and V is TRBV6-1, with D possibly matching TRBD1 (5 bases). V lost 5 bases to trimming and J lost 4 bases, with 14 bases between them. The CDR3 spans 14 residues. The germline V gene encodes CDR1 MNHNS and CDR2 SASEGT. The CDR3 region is CASSPRGSGTEAFF. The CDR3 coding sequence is TGTGCCAGCAGTCCGAGGGGCTCGGGCACTGAAGCTTTCTTT.

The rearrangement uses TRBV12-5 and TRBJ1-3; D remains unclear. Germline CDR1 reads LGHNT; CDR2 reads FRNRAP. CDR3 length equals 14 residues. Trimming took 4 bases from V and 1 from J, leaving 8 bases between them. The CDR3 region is CASGSSPSGNTIYF. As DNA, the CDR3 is TGTGCTAGTGGTTCCTCACCATCTGGAAACACCATATATTTT.

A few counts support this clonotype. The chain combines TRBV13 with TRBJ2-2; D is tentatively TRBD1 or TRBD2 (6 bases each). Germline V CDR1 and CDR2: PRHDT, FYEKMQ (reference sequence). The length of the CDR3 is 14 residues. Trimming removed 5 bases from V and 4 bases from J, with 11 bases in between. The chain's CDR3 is CASSPEGGTGELFF. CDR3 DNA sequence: TGTGCCAGCAGCCCCGAGGGGGGCACCGGGGAGCTGTTTTTT.

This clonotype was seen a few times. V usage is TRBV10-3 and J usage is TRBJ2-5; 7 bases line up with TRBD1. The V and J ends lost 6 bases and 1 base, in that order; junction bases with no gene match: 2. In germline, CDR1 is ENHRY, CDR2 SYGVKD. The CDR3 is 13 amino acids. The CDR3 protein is CAIRQGVQETQYF. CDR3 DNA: TGTGCCATCAGGCAGGGGGTCCAAGAGACCCAGTACTTC.

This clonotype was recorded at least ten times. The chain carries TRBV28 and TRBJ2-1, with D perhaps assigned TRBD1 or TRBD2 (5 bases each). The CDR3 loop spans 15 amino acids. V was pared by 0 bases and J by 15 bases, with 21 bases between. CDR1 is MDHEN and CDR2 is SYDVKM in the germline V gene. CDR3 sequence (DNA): TGTGCCAGCAGTTTATGGGGCAGGGATGCTAGCCACCTGTTCTTC. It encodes CASSLWGRDASHLFF.

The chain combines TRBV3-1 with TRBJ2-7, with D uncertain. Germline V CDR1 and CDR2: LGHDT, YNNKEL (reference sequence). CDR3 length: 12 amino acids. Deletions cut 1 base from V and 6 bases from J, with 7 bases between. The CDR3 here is CASSQAHSEQYF. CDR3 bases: TGTGCCAGCAGCCAAGCTCATAGCGAGCAGTACTTC.